These 13 T cell receptor beta chains share one sample of origin, sequenced in a study of monozygotic twins with inflammatory bowel disease. TCRdb reworked the 5' RACE reads into one entry per CDR3 protein, no DNA. The sample table sets out 400,000 to 500,000 distinct CDR3 sequences. Sequenced material: blood. These receptors were obtained from a human donor with ulcerative colitis or Crohn's disease, or a healthy co-twin of an affected twin (not recorded which).

The chain carries TRBV30 and TRBJ2-5. CDR1 is GTSNPN, CDR2 SVGIG, per germline (reference sequence). The CDR3 length is 12 residues. The CDR3: CAWSVIEETQYF.

J is TRBJ2-7 and V is TRBV5-4; TCRdb's D gene call, TRBD2, goes unchecked for lack of DNA. Germline V gene sequence: CDR1 SGHNT, CDR2 YYREEE (reference sequence). This CDR3 is built from 14 residues. CDR3 in amino acids: CASSLRLAGDGQYF.

V and J are TRBV11-2 and TRBJ2-7. Germline CDR1 SGHAT, CDR2 FQNNGV. The CDR3 totals 14 residues. CDR3 sequence reads: CASSLIEATREQYF. Combining the CDR3 with reference TRBV11-2 and TRBJ2-7 gives the whole variable domain EAGVAQSPRYKIIEKRQSVAFWCNPISGHATLYWYQQILGQGPKLLIQFQNNGVVDDSQLPKDRFSAERLKGVDSTLKIQPAKLEDSAVYLCASSLIEATREQYFGPGTRLTVT.

The chain couples TRBV10-3 to TRBJ2-7; TCRdb calls TRBD1, which cannot be checked without DNA. This CDR3 region has 16 residues. The germline gives CDR1 ENHRY, CDR2 SYGVKD. CDR3 in amino acids: CAISPGGRDRPYEQYF.

J is TRBJ1-4 and V is TRBV30; as DNA is missing, the TRBD1 call by TCRdb cannot be tested. This CDR3 has 13 residues. Per germline, CDR1 GTSNPN and CDR2 SVGIG (reference sequence). The CDR3 reads CAWSVSRTTVLFF.

V gene TRBV2 combines with J gene TRBJ1-1. Germline V gene sequence: CDR1 SNHLY, CDR2 FYNNEI. CDR3 size: 13 residues. The CDR3 sequence is CASKRGRNTEAFF.

This CDR3 reads CAISASYLGNEQFF. The chain links TRBV10-3 to TRBJ2-1; lacking DNA, the TRBD2 call made by TCRdb goes unchecked. CDR1 and CDR2 from the germline V gene are ENHRY and SYGVKD. The length of the CDR3 is 14 residues.

The chain employs TRBV5-1 and TRBJ2-1; TCRdb designates TRBD2, a call that cannot be tested without DNA. The CDR3 loop spans 16 amino acids. Germline V gives CDR1 SGHRS, CDR2 YFSETQ. CDR3 sequence: CASSLEGRASYNEQFF.

The CDR3 sequence is CSAPGRLSYEQYF. The chain employs TRBV20-1 and TRBJ2-7; TCRdb picks TRBD1, but there is no DNA to check that call. The length of the CDR3 is 13 residues. Germline V lookup: CDR1 DFQATT, CDR2 SNEGSKA (reference sequence).

J is TRBJ2-3 and V is TRBV19; TCRdb designates TRBD2, a call that cannot be tested without DNA. The CDR3 length is 14 residues. Germline CDR1 is LNHDA and CDR2 is SQIVND (reference sequence). The CDR3 loop reads CASSRLVGTDTQYF.

The chain is built from TRBV20-1 and TRBJ2-7; TCRdb gives TRBD2 as the D gene, but with no DNA this cannot be confirmed. The CDR3 is 14 residues long. Germline values: CDR1 DFQATT, CDR2 SNEGSKA (reference sequence). The CDR3 is CSAPQTSGVYEQYF.

The CDR3 reads CAIRPTTENTEAFF. The rearrangement links TRBV10-3 to TRBJ1-1; TCRdb lists TRBD1, though no DNA is available to test this call. The germline CDR1 and CDR2 sequences are ENHRY and SYGVKD. This CDR3 has 14 amino acids.

The genes are TRBV20-1 and TRBJ1-1; TCRdb's D call of TRBD1 is untestable without DNA. CDR3 length: 13 amino acids. CDR1 is DFQATT, CDR2 SNEGSKA, per germline (reference sequence). This CDR3 is CSAVAIPGTEAFF.